A single sample gave rise to the 28 T cell receptor beta chains below, sequenced in a study of early T cells in non-severe SARS-CoV-2 infection. TCRdb independently ran MiXCR on the 5' RACE reads; one entry per CDR3 protein. Of around 60,000 distinct CDR3 sequences in the sample, 20% were seen once. The sample in question was whole blood, obtained at baseline. These receptors were obtained from an adult who was a healthcare worker with PCR-confirmed SARS-CoV-2 infection or an uninfected control (not recorded which).

This chain joins TRBV25-1 and TRBJ1-2; D is undetermined. V lost 7 bases and J lost 7, with 13 bases in between. Germline V CDR1 and CDR2: MGHDK, SYGVNS. The CDR3 contains 12 residues. CDR3 sequence: CASTGGGSGYTF. CDR3 bases: TGTGCCAGCACCGGAGGAGGGAGTGGCTACACCTTC.

This clonotype was found a few times. J is TRBJ1-5 and V is TRBV7-2; the D is unclear. The CDR3 consists of 18 residues. Germline V gene data show CDR1 as SGHTA and CDR2 as FQGNSA. Trimming took 5 bases from V and 0 from J, leaving 20 bases between them. CDR3 coding DNA: TGTGCCAGCAGCCGTGCTCAGTACCCAGGAGTTAGCAATCAGCCCCAGCATTTT. The encoded protein is CASSRAQYPGVSNQPQHF.

The chain links TRBV7-8 to TRBJ2-5; no clear D. This CDR3 is built from 14 residues. CDR1 is SGHVS and CDR2 is FQNEAQ in the germline V gene. Trimming took off 5 bases at V and 2 bases at J, with 12 bases between the two ends. DNA of the CDR3: TGTGCCAGCAGCCCGGGTGGTGCTCAAGAGACCCAGTACTTC. This translates into CASSPGGAQETQYF.

The sample holds a few counts of this clonotype. The V gene is TRBV12-3 or TRBV12-4, the J gene TRBJ1-3; D is unresolved. V was trimmed by 8 bases and J by 0 bases, leaving 11 bases between them. The length of the CDR3 is 14 residues. DNA for the CDR3: TGTGCCAGCCGTAGCGGAGGCTCTGGAAACACCATATATTTT. Protein product: CASRSGGSGNTIYF.

CDR3 residues: CASSVTDRGLGKLFF. The CDR3 DNA reads as TGTGCCAGCAGCGTAACTGACAGGGGGCTTGGAAAACTGTTTTTT. This rearrangement joins TRBV9 to TRBJ1-4; 10 positions match TRBD1. This CDR3 has 15 amino acids. In germline, CDR1 is SGDLS, CDR2 YYNGEE. The trim removed 1 base at V and 10 bases at J, leaving 7 bases unmatched.

The genes are TRBV5-1 and TRBJ2-4; D is perhaps TRBD1 or TRBD2 (5 bases each). The germline gives CDR1 SGHRS, CDR2 YFSETQ. The CDR3 loop spans 15 amino acids. Trimming shortened V by 0 bases and J by 8 bases, and 15 bases separated the two germline ends. CDR3 coding DNA: TGCGCCAGCAGCTTGGCCGGGACCCTAGGAGACATTCAGTACTTC. Its translation is CASSLAGTLGDIQYF.

This chain connects TRBV18 to TRBJ1-1; no definite D call. Trimming left V 2 bases short and J 3 bases short, with 10 bases between. Germline V gives CDR1 KGHSH, CDR2 LQKENI. CDR3 length equals 14 residues. DNA for the CDR3: TGTGCCAGCTCACCAGATAGAGCTTACACTGAAGCTTTCTTT. This codes for CASSPDRAYTEAFF.

The chain recombines TRBV4-2 with TRBJ1-2, with D uncertain. Germline V gives CDR1 LGHNA, CDR2 YNFKEQ. CDR3 length: 16 residues. The V and J ends lost 0 bases and 0 bases respectively, with 11 bases between them. CDR3 amino acids: CASSQDLSVANYGYTF. The CDR3, as DNA: TGTGCCAGCAGCCAAGATCTTAGTGTAGCTAACTATGGCTACACCTTC.

This chain uses TRBV5-1 with TRBJ2-3; a weak D match, TRBD1 (6 bases). This CDR3 is 13 amino acids long. The ends were cut back, 3 bases at V and 5 bases at J, with 10 bases in the middle. CDR1 is SGHRS, CDR2 YFSETQ, per germline. CDR3 protein: CASSSPGVDTQYF. In DNA, the CDR3 is TGCGCCAGCAGCTCTCCAGGGGTAGATACGCAGTATTTT. The full variable domain, rest sourced from reference TRBV5-1 and TRBJ2-3, is KAGVTQTPRYLIKTRGQQVTLSCSPISGHRSVSWYQQTPGQGLQFLFEYFSETQRNKGNFPGRFSGRQFSNSRSEMNVSTLELGDSALYLCASSSPGVDTQYFGPGTRLTVL.

This clonotype has just a few counts. The J gene is TRBJ2-3, the V gene TRBV30; possibly TRBD1 for D (6 bases). This CDR3 spans 14 amino acids. The V end lost 2 bases, the J end lost 4 bases, and 13 bases lay between the germline ends. The germline V gene has CDR1 GTSNPN and CDR2 SVGIG (reference sequence). The CDR3 here is CAWSHTGLADTQYF. CDR3 bases: TGTGCCTGGAGTCATACAGGGTTGGCAGATACGCAGTATTTT.

This clonotype showed up many times. The chain combines TRBV20-1 with TRBJ2-3, with 11 bases fitting TRBD2. Germline assignment: CDR1 DFQATT and CDR2 SNEGSKA (reference sequence). The V gene end was trimmed by 5 bases and the J gene end by 0 bases; junction bases not matched to a gene: 7. The CDR3 totals 16 residues. This CDR3 is CSALIAGGLSTDTQYF. The CDR3 nucleotides are TGCAGTGCTCTTATAGCGGGGGGGCTTAGCACAGATACGCAGTATTTT.

V is TRBV29-1 and J is TRBJ2-5; D uncertain. V was trimmed by 4 bases and J by 2 bases, leaving 11 bases between them. This CDR3 is built from 13 residues. Germline V gene data show CDR1 as SQVTM and CDR2 as ANQGSEA. The CDR3 is CSVGLLAQETQYF. CDR3 sequence (DNA): TGCAGCGTTGGACTTTTGGCGCAAGAGACCCAGTACTTC.

J is TRBJ2-7 and V is TRBV30; D may correspond to TRBD1 or TRBD2 (5 bases each). The germline CDR1 and CDR2 sequences are GTSNPN and SVGIG (reference sequence). V was pared by 3 bases and J by 7 bases, with 16 bases between. This CDR3 region has 13 residues. Here the CDR3 DNA reads TGTGCCTGGAGGGCAAGAGGGGTCGGGGAGCAGTACTTC. Residues: CAWRARGVGEQYF.

The V gene is TRBV5-1, the J gene TRBJ2-3; unclear D gene. Germline assignment: CDR1 SGHRS and CDR2 YFSETQ. CDR3 length: 12 residues. Deletions cut 0 bases from V and 5 bases from J, with 4 bases between. The DNA of the CDR3 is TGCGCCAGCAGCTTGGGACAAGATACGCAGTATTTT. Translated, it gives CASSLGQDTQYF. Looking up the rest from reference TRBV5-1 and TRBJ2-3 gives the full variable domain: KAGVTQTPRYLIKTRGQQVTLSCSPISGHRSVSWYQQTPGQGLQFLFEYFSETQRNKGNFPGRFSGRQFSNSRSEMNVSTLELGDSALYLCASSLGQDTQYFGPGTRLTVL.

This clonotype was seen more than once but under ten times. This chain links TRBV2 with TRBJ2-3, with D hard to call. The ends were cut back, 6 bases at V and 5 bases at J, with 6 bases in the middle. Germline CDR1 SNHLY, CDR2 FYNNEI. CDR3 length: 11 amino acids. The CDR3 region has the DNA TGTGCCAGCAGCGAACTAGATACGCAGTATTTT. Its translation: CASSELDTQYF.

This clonotype was observed at least ten times. The J gene is TRBJ2-5, the V gene TRBV7-9; D is perhaps TRBD1 or TRBD2 (5 bases each). CDR3 length equals 16 residues. V was trimmed by 2 bases and J by 1 base, leaving 14 bases between them. Germline assignment: CDR1 SEHNR and CDR2 FQNEAQ (reference sequence). The CDR3 is CASSLSAWDPQETQYF. The CDR3 coding sequence is TGTGCCAGCAGCTTATCCGCCTGGGACCCCCAAGAGACCCAGTACTTC. Supplemented by reference TRBV7-9 and TRBJ2-5, the full variable domain reads DTGVSQNPRHKITKRGQNVTFRCDPISEHNRLYWYRQTLGQGPEFLTYFQNEAQLEKSRLLSDRFSAERPKGSFSTLEIQRTEQGDSAMYLCASSLSAWDPQETQYFGPGTRLLVL.

CDR3 nucleotide sequence: TGTGCCAGTACCGCCTCCCGGGCTAGCGGGGTCGGGGAGCTGTTTTTT. Encoded protein: CASTASRASGVGELFF. The J gene is TRBJ2-2, the V gene TRBV19; 9 bases align to TRBD2. The CDR3 is 16 amino acids. The junction had 13 bases not matched to a gene; V was cut back by 7 bases and J by 7 bases. Per the germline V gene, CDR1 is LNHDA and CDR2 is SQIVND (reference sequence).

This clonotype was observed many times. The CDR3 region is CASSIQETQYF. DNA for the CDR3: TGTGCCAGCTCAATACAAGAGACCCAGTACTTC. V gene TRBV18 combines with J gene TRBJ2-5; D ambiguous. The CDR3 loop spans 11 amino acids. The germline V gene has CDR1 KGHSH and CDR2 LQKENI. Trimming shortened V by 5 bases and J by 2 bases, and 3 bases separated the two germline ends.

This chain connects TRBV7-9 to TRBJ2-2; 9 positions agree with TRBD1. The V and J ends lost 5 bases and 5 bases, in that order; junction bases with no gene match: 6. The CDR3 extends over 15 amino acids. Germline CDR1 is SEHNR and CDR2 is FQNEAQ (reference sequence). The CDR3 protein is CASSTGQGSTGELFF. Written as DNA, the CDR3 is TGTGCCAGCAGCACGGGACAGGGATCTACCGGGGAGCTGTTTTTT.

This clonotype was found a few times. The chain employs TRBV20-1 and TRBJ2-1, with 8 bases matching TRBD2. The V gene end was trimmed by 1 base and the J gene end by 3 bases; junction bases not matched to a gene: 8. CDR1 is DFQATT and CDR2 is SNEGSKA in the germline V gene (reference sequence). The CDR3 is 16 residues long. Written as DNA, the CDR3 is TGCAGTGCTAGAGGAGGAAGCGGGGGCCTCTACAATGAGCAGTTCTTC. This codes for CSARGGSGGLYNEQFF.

The genes are TRBV7-2 and TRBJ2-1, with D possibly being TRBD2 (6 bases). The V and J ends lost 0 bases and 4 bases respectively, with 10 bases between them. The CDR3 sequence is 15 residues long. Germline loops: CDR1 SGHTA, CDR2 FQGNSA. The DNA for the CDR3 is TGTGCCAGCAGCTTAGCTAGCGGAGGTTACAATGAGCAGTTCTTC. This gives the protein CASSLASGGYNEQFF.

V and J are TRBV18 and TRBJ1-6; D is perhaps TRBD1 (5 bases). This CDR3 has 15 amino acids. CDR1 and CDR2 from the germline V gene are KGHSH and LQKENI. V lost 4 bases and J 9 bases, leaving 16 bases between the germline ends. The CDR3 coding sequence is TGTGCCAGCTCACTGTCCTCGGCGGGGGGTTCACCCCTCCACTTT. Amino acid sequence: CASSLSSAGGSPLHF.

J is TRBJ2-3 and V is TRBV6-4, with D perhaps matching TRBD1 or TRBD2 (6 bases each). The V gene's germline CDR1 is MRHNA and CDR2 SNTAGT. The CDR3 covers 17 residues. V was trimmed by 2 bases and J by 4 bases, leaving 19 bases between them. The CDR3 nucleotides read TGTGCCAGCAGTGACAAACTCCTTACGGGGGCCCCAGATACGCAGTATTTT. Translation gives CASSDKLLTGAPDTQYF.

This clonotype appeared a few times. The chain carries TRBV11-1 and TRBJ2-5; no firm D call. The length of the CDR3 is 12 residues. Germline loops: CDR1 SGHAT, CDR2 FQDESV (reference sequence). V lost 5 bases and J lost 0, with 4 bases in between. The CDR3 coding sequence is TGTGCCAGCAGCCGGTACCAAGAGACCCAGTACTTC. This sequence encodes CASSRYQETQYF.

This clonotype occurred many times. Here the CDR3 DNA reads TGTGCCAGCAGCTTCGGACAGGGGGCTTTTACAGATACGCAGTATTTT. It codes for CASSFGQGAFTDTQYF. The chain recombines TRBV5-5 with TRBJ2-3; 11 nucleotides match TRBD1. CDR3 size: 16 residues. Trimming took 2 bases from V and 3 from J; bases not matched to a gene: 5. Per the germline V gene, CDR1 is SGHKS and CDR2 is YYEKEE (reference sequence).

At least ten counts were recorded for this clonotype. The rearrangement uses TRBV5-5 and TRBJ1-5; 7 bases are shared with TRBD1. The V segment lost 5 bases and the J segment 6 bases; nucleotides outside the gene matches: 11. CDR3 length: 15 amino acids. Germline-derived CDR1 and CDR2 are SGHKS and YYEKEE (reference sequence). Here the CDR3 reads CASSDGWTGGQPQHF. The CDR3 DNA follows: TGTGCCAGCAGTGACGGTTGGACAGGCGGTCAGCCCCAGCATTTT.

The V and J genes are TRBV20-1 and TRBJ2-1; D unclear. The length of the CDR3 is 14 residues. The V gene's germline CDR1 is DFQATT and CDR2 SNEGSKA (reference sequence). V was pared by 3 bases and J by 3 bases, with 12 bases between. The CDR3 region has the DNA TGCAGTGCTAGTGGGCGCGAGCACTACAATGAGCAGTTCTTC. Translated, it gives CSASGREHYNEQFF.

The rearrangement joins TRBV4-1 to TRBJ1-1; D gene unclear. The germline V and J ends were trimmed by 3 bases and 4 bases, with 18 bases remaining between them. The CDR3 has 16 residues. Germline V CDR1 and CDR2: MGHRA, YSYEKL. CDR3 DNA: TGCGCCAGCAGCCACGGGCTCTTGGGCGTAGGCACTGAAGCTTTCTTT. Its protein is CASSHGLLGVGTEAFF.